Below are 27 T cell receptor beta chains sequenced from a single sample in a study of blood T cell repertoires in COVID-19 (dated by TCRdb to the early 2020s). The library was built by means of the immunoSEQ multiplex PCR assay. TCRdb limited this immuneACCESS table to in-frame rearrangements with V and J called. A share of clones is missing; checked studies link under half to unresolved V genes, and the rest is unexplained. This sample holds hundreds of thousands of clones; around 87% were observed only once. Jointly, the top ten make up over 2% of the sample. Sequencing used peripheral blood. These receptors were collected from a woman aged 55-69 years with COVID-19, enrolled during active disease.

This clone was detected only once. This chain uses TRBV5-1 with TRBJ1-2; TRBD1 aligns across 9 bases. V lost 4 bases to trimming and J lost 8 bases; unmatched junction nucleotides: 3. The CDR3 contains 12 residues. Germline loops: CDR1 SGHRS, CDR2 YFSETQ. For the CDR3, the DNA is TGCGCCAGCAGCCGGGACAGGGAGGGCTACACCTTC. Protein product: CASSRDREGYTF.

The chain couples TRBV27 to TRBJ1-1; 9 bases map to TRBD1. The CDR3 has 14 amino acids. Germline trimming cut 5 bases from V and 6 bases from J; bases unmatched to any gene: 7. Germline V CDR1 and CDR2: MNHEY, SMNVEV (reference sequence). This CDR3 is CASSPLRQGAEAFF. Here the CDR3 DNA reads TGTGCCAGCAGTCCCCTCAGACAGGGGGCTGAAGCTTTCTTT.

The chain has TRBV20-1 and TRBJ1-1; D perhaps matches TRBD1 (6 bases). The CDR3 covers 11 residues. V gave up 4 bases and J gave up 7 bases, with 10 bases separating them. The germline V gene encodes CDR1 DFQATT and CDR2 SNEGSKA (reference sequence). The CDR3 DNA reads TGCAGTGCTAACAGGGAGGGTGAAGCTTTCTTT. Translated: CSANREGEAFF.

This clone showed up just once. The V and J genes are TRBV2 and TRBJ2-7; 7 bases map to TRBD1. The V gene end was trimmed by 5 bases and the J gene end by 2 bases; junction bases not matched to a gene: 3. CDR1 is SNHLY, CDR2 FYNNEI, per germline. CDR3 length: 13 amino acids. The CDR3, as DNA: TGTGCCAGCAGTATGGACAGGACCTACGAGCAGTACTTC. It is translated as CASSMDRTYEQYF.

The rearrangement links TRBV2 to TRBJ1-6; the match to TRBD1 covers 9 bases. The CDR3 has 15 residues. CDR1 is SNHLY, CDR2 FYNNEI, per germline. J was trimmed by 8 bases and V by 6 bases; bases with no gene match: 8. This CDR3 is CASRGQGQGHSPLHF. CDR3 DNA: TGTGCCAGCAGAGGCCAGGGACAGGGCCATTCACCCCTCCACTTT.

The chain carries TRBV28 and TRBJ2-6; D is perhaps TRBD1 (6 bases). The germline V gene encodes CDR1 MDHEN and CDR2 SYDVKM. Trimming took off 3 bases at V and 3 bases at J, with 6 bases between the two ends. The CDR3 has 14 residues. The CDR3 nucleotides read TGTGCCAGCAGTTTCAGGGGTGGGGCCAACGTCCTGACTTTC. It translates to CASSFRGGANVLTF.

V usage is TRBV2 and J usage is TRBJ1-2; weak D call: TRBD1 (6 bases). The CDR3 consists of 12 residues. Between the trimmed V and J ends, which lost 10 bases and 7 bases, there was a span of 16 bases. Germline-derived CDR1 and CDR2 are SNHLY and FYNNEI. The CDR3 loop is CATRRGGAGYTF. CDR3 nucleotide sequence: TGTGCCACCAGACGGGGGGGGGCTGGCTACACCTTC.

The gene calls are TRBV5-1 and TRBJ2-6; perhaps TRBD2 as D (6 bases). This CDR3 contains 14 residues. V lost 7 bases and J lost 4, with 12 bases in between. The germline V gene encodes CDR1 SGHRS and CDR2 YFSETQ. The CDR3 here is CASSRGSGANVLTF. The CDR3 DNA reads TGCGCCAGCTCACGGGGGAGCGGGGCCAACGTCCTGACTTTC.

The table lists this clone with a count of one. The chain links TRBV5-4 to TRBJ2-5, with 11 bases identical to TRBD1. V gave up 4 bases and J gave up 4 bases; unmatched junction bases: 3. CDR3 length equals 14 residues. Germline V gene lookup returns CDR1 SGHNT and CDR2 YYREEE (reference sequence). CDR3 in DNA: TGTGCCAGCAGCGGGACAGGGGGGGGAGAGACCCAGTACTTC. It is translated as CASSGTGGGETQYF.

This chain links TRBV28 with TRBJ2-2, with TRBD1 as a possible D gene (6 bases). V lost 5 bases to trimming and J lost 0 bases, with 13 bases between them. The CDR3 runs 16 residues. The germline V gene has CDR1 MDHEN and CDR2 SYDVKM. CDR3 protein: CASSIGQTANTGELFF. CDR3 coding DNA: TGTGCCAGCAGTATCGGACAGACGGCGAACACCGGGGAGCTGTTTTTT.

This CDR3 reads CASSLGTGVTDTQYF. The CDR3 DNA is TGCGCCAGCAGCTTGGGGACAGGGGTCACAGATACGCAGTATTTT. The rearrangement links TRBV5-1 to TRBJ2-3, with 9 bases identical to TRBD1. The germline gives CDR1 SGHRS, CDR2 YFSETQ. The CDR3 totals 15 residues. Unmatched junction bases numbered 1, after V lost 0 bases and J lost 2 bases.

This chain joins TRBV7-9 and TRBJ2-5; 8 bases align to TRBD1. Germline CDR1 reads SEHNR; CDR2 reads FQNEAQ (reference sequence). V gave up 6 bases and J gave up 4 bases; unmatched junction bases: 7. This CDR3 is built from 14 residues. The CDR3 is CASRTTDRAETQYF. The CDR3 nucleotides read TGTGCCAGCAGAACCACGGACAGGGCAGAGACCCAGTACTTC.

This chain links TRBV3-1 (or the pseudogene TRBV3-2) with TRBJ2-3; TRBD2 aligns across 7 bases. Germline V gives CDR1 LGHDT, CDR2 YNNKEL (reference sequence). The ends lost 1 base at V and 1 base at J; junction bases unmatched: 14. The CDR3 covers 19 residues. This CDR3 reads CASSQVGRGLPTGTDTQYF. In nucleotides, the CDR3 is TGTGCCAGCAGCCAAGTTGGGAGGGGCTTACCGACTGGCACAGATACGCAGTATTTT.

This clone was recorded only once. The chain has TRBV5-4 and TRBJ2-2; 11 bases are a match to TRBD2. V was clipped by 0 bases and J by 5 bases; unmatched bases: 9. The CDR3 runs to 18 residues. Germline V gene data show CDR1 as SGHNT and CDR2 as YYREEE (reference sequence). In nucleotides, the CDR3 is TGTGCCAGCAGCTTGGAGCTGGGGCTAGCGGGGGGAACCGGGGAGCTGTTTTTT. Its translation is CASSLELGLAGGTGELFF.

This chain joins TRBV5-1 and TRBJ2-1, with 11 bases lining up with TRBD2. CDR3 length equals 15 residues. Per the germline V gene, CDR1 is SGHRS and CDR2 is YFSETQ. The trim removed 5 bases at V and 7 bases at J, leaving 8 bases unmatched. CDR3 sequence (DNA): TGCGCCAGCAGGGTGACTAGCGGGGCAGAGAATGAGCAGTTCTTC. Translation: CASRVTSGAENEQFF.

The V and J genes are TRBV19 and TRBJ2-1; 7 bases agree with TRBD2. The trim removed 10 bases at V and 7 bases at J, leaving 10 bases unmatched. CDR1 and CDR2 (germline): LNHDA, SQIVND (reference sequence). This CDR3 region has 13 residues. The CDR3 loop reads CATKRGGWNEQFF. The CDR3 DNA sequence: TGTGCCACAAAGAGGGGAGGGTGGAATGAGCAGTTCTTC.

The chain links TRBV7-9 to TRBJ1-1; 8 nucleotides match TRBD1. CDR1 and CDR2 from the germline V gene are SEHNR and FQNEAQ (reference sequence). With 6 bases clipped from V and 8 bases from J, the junction kept 2 bases outside the gene matches. This CDR3 spans 11 amino acids. CDR3 bases: TGTGCCAGCAGTCGACAGGGGGAAGCTTTCTTT. Translation gives CASSRQGEAFF.

The chain combines TRBV28 with TRBJ1-5, with a possible D match to TRBD1 (5 bases). Trimming stripped 4 bases from V and 2 bases from J, with 12 bases between. The germline gives CDR1 MDHEN, CDR2 SYDVKM. This CDR3 is 15 amino acids long. The CDR3 is CASSSGGGGNQPQHF. CDR3 sequence (DNA): TGTGCCAGCAGTTCTGGGGGAGGAGGCAATCAGCCCCAGCATTTT.

J is TRBJ1-2 and V is TRBV19, with D perhaps matching TRBD1 (6 bases). The CDR3 has 15 amino acids. V shed 5 bases and J shed 0 bases, with 13 bases lying between them. Germline-derived CDR1 and CDR2 are LNHDA and SQIVND (reference sequence). CDR3 nucleotide sequence: TGTGCCAGTAGTCCTACAGGGAGCACTAACTATGGCTACACCTTC. This encodes CASSPTGSTNYGYTF.

The chain carries TRBV2 and TRBJ2-2; D may be TRBD1 (6 bases). V was trimmed by 6 bases and J by 2 bases, leaving 10 bases between them. This CDR3 is built from 14 residues. The germline V gene has CDR1 SNHLY and CDR2 FYNNEI. The DNA for the CDR3 is TGTGCCAGCAGGTTACAGGGTAACACCGGGGAGCTGTTTTTT. This gives the protein CASRLQGNTGELFF.

V gene TRBV11-2 combines with J gene TRBJ1-4, with D unresolved. CDR3 length: 13 residues. Trimming left V 3 bases short and J 5 bases short, with 7 bases between. The germline V gene has CDR1 SGHAT and CDR2 FQNNGV. The CDR3 reads CASSFQVNEKLFF. The CDR3 DNA follows: TGTGCCAGCAGCTTCCAGGTGAATGAAAAACTGTTTTTT.

V is TRBV7-6 and J is TRBJ1-1; D is perhaps TRBD1 (6 bases). The CDR3 contains 15 residues. Per germline, CDR1 SGHVS and CDR2 FNYEAQ. V gave up 1 base and J gave up 1 base, with 10 bases separating them. CDR3 sequence reads: CASSLGGGRNTEAFF. CDR3 coding DNA: TGTGCCAGCAGCTTAGGCGGGGGCAGGAACACTGAAGCTTTCTTT.

The V call is TRBV5-4, the J call TRBJ2-3; D is unclear. Germline-derived CDR1 and CDR2 are SGHNT and YYREEE (reference sequence). The CDR3 runs to 15 residues. Trimming took off 2 bases at V and 2 bases at J, with 12 bases between the two ends. CDR3 protein: CASSFLRGDTDTQYF. Here the CDR3 DNA reads TGTGCCAGCAGCTTCTTGCGCGGAGACACAGATACGCAGTATTTT.

The V call is TRBV28, the J call TRBJ1-1; D uncertain. V was clipped by 6 bases and J by 11 bases, with 13 bases between them. This CDR3 contains 11 residues. Germline CDR1 MDHEN, CDR2 SYDVKM. CDR3: CASSRKLGAFF. DNA for the CDR3: TGTGCCAGCAGCCGAAAGCTCGGGGCTTTCTTT. Based on the CDR3 plus reference TRBV28 and TRBJ1-1, the full variable domain is DVKVTQSSRYLVKRTGEKVFLECVQDMDHENMFWYRQDPGLGLRLIYFSYDVKMKEKGDIPEGYSVSREKKERFSLILESASTNQTSMYLCASSRKLGAFFGQGTRLTVV.

This chain links TRBV15 with TRBJ2-5; perhaps TRBD2 as D (5 bases). V dropped 0 bases and J dropped 5 bases, with 13 bases sitting between them. This CDR3 has 15 residues. From germline, CDR1 is LNHNV and CDR2 YYDKDF (reference sequence). The CDR3 bases are TGTGCCACCAGCAGAGAGGCGGCTAGCATGGAGACCCAGTACTTC. This translates into CATSREAASMETQYF.

The chain employs TRBV2 and TRBJ1-2; the match to TRBD1 covers 9 bases. After removal of 5 bases from V and 2 bases from J, the junction contained 3 bases not matched to a gene. The CDR3 has 14 amino acids. In germline, CDR1 is SNHLY, CDR2 FYNNEI. CDR3 nucleotide sequence: TGTGCCAGCAGTTACAGGGGGCTCAACTATGGCTACACCTTC. Its protein product is CASSYRGLNYGYTF.

The chain is built from TRBV24-1 and TRBJ2-7; perhaps TRBD1 as D (6 bases). Per the germline V gene, CDR1 is KGHDR and CDR2 is SFDVKD. The CDR3 length is 13 residues. Between the trimmed V and J ends, which lost 5 bases and 6 bases, there was a span of 13 bases. The CDR3 sequence: CATSARNRAEQYF. DNA of the CDR3: TGTGCCACCAGTGCTAGAAACAGGGCCGAGCAGTACTTC.